Below are 17 T cell receptor beta chains sequenced from a single sample in a study of control samples from healthy donors and cancer patients. The method was immunoSEQ multiplex PCR; TCRdb's version includes in-frame clones alone and lacks a portion of them. The table lists over 75,000 clones, around four fifths of them singletons, with 19% in the top ten. The sequencing input was blood. The origin of the receptors is a young man in good health.

This clone was recorded a few times. V gene TRBV6-1 combines with J gene TRBJ1-2, with unresolved D. Germline V CDR1 and CDR2: MNHNS, SASEGT. The CDR3 is 13 amino acids. V was trimmed by 0 bases and J by 6 bases, leaving 8 bases between them. CDR3 bases: TGTGCCAGCAGTGAAGCGGAGGGAGATGGCTACACCTTC. As protein: CASSEAEGDGYTF.

V and J are TRBV5-6 and TRBJ1-1; TRBD1 is a possible D gene (5 bases). V gave up 4 bases and J gave up 0 bases, with 13 bases separating them. The CDR3 contains 15 residues. CDR1 is SGHDT and CDR2 is YYEEEE in the germline V gene. CDR3 residues: CASSLAEGLNTEAFF. CDR3 in DNA: TGTGCCAGCAGCCTGGCGGAGGGGTTGAACACTGAAGCTTTCTTT. Using reference TRBV5-6 and TRBJ1-1 for the parts outside the CDR3, the full variable domain is DAGVTQSPTHLIKTRGQQVTLRCSPKSGHDTVSWYQQALGQGPQFIFQYYEEEERQRGNFPDRFSGHQFPNYSSELNVNALLLGDSALYLCASSLAEGLNTEAFFGQGTRLTVV.

The genes are TRBV18 and TRBJ1-6; a possible D gene is TRBD1 (6 bases). V lost 6 bases to trimming and J lost 10 bases, with 22 bases between them. This CDR3 comprises 16 residues. The germline V gene encodes CDR1 KGHSH and CDR2 LQKENI. The DNA for the CDR3 is TGTGCCAGCTCCCAAGAACAGGGATTGGTTAACTCACCCCTCCACTTT. This translates into CASSQEQGLVNSPLHF.

The chain combines TRBV19 with TRBJ1-5, with 7 bases aligning to TRBD1. The V gene's germline CDR1 is LNHDA and CDR2 SQIVND (reference sequence). V trimming: 5 bases; J trimming: 3 bases; junction bases outside the gene matches: 10. The CDR3 length is 16 residues. The CDR3 coding sequence is TGTGCCAGTAGTGTTTGGACAGGAACGGCCAATCAGCCCCAGCATTTT. Translating gives CASSVWTGTANQPQHF.

This rearrangement joins TRBV5-8 to TRBJ2-2; 9 nucleotides agree with TRBD1. V trimming: 4 bases; J trimming: 3 bases; junction bases outside the gene matches: 13. This CDR3 is built from 18 residues. Germline assignment: CDR1 SGHTS and CDR2 YDEGEE. CDR3 bases: TGTGCCAGCAGCAACCCCCGGGACAGGGACATTTACACCGGGGAGCTGTTTTTT. Translated: CASSNPRDRDIYTGELFF. Filled out from reference TRBV5-8 and TRBJ2-2, the complete variable domain reads EAGVTQSPTHLIKTRGQQATLRCSPISGHTSVYWYQQALGLGLQFLLWYDEGEERNRGNFPPRFSGRQFPNYSSELNVNALELEDSALYLCASSNPRDRDIYTGELFFGEGSRLTVL.

The rearrangement joins TRBV30 to TRBJ2-7; 8 bases fit TRBD1. J lost 4 bases, V lost 3 bases, and 2 bases had no gene match. CDR3 size: 12 residues. CDR1 is GTSNPN, CDR2 SVGIG, per germline (reference sequence). CDR3 in amino acids: CAWSRDRYEQYF. The CDR3 coding sequence is TGTGCCTGGAGCCGGGACAGGTACGAGCAGTACTTC.

This clone has more than one count but fewer than ten. This chain links TRBV11-1 with TRBJ2-7, with TRBD1 matching over 7 bases. Trimming removed 5 bases from V and 1 base from J; junction bases left unmatched: 11. This CDR3 contains 16 residues. Germline V gene sequence: CDR1 SGHAT, CDR2 FQDESV (reference sequence). The CDR3 DNA reads TGTGCCAGCAGCGCCCGGGCAGGGGGTGAATCCTACGAGCAGTACTTC. It is translated as CASSARAGGESYEQYF.

The chain combines TRBV6-5 with TRBJ1-1; tentative D call: TRBD1 (5 bases). The CDR3 consists of 13 residues. V was shortened by 0 bases and J by 4 bases, with 6 bases between the two germline ends. Germline loops: CDR1 MNHEY, CDR2 SVGAGI. DNA of the CDR3: TGTGCCAGCAGTTACTCGGGGGGCACTGAAGCTTTCTTT. It yields the protein CASSYSGGTEAFF.

The CDR3 loop is CASSLPNTGELFF. The CDR3 coding sequence is TGTGCCAGCAGCCTCCCGAACACCGGGGAGCTGTTTTTT. The chain is built from TRBV7-8 and TRBJ2-2; D not certain. The CDR3 runs to 13 residues. Trimming pared 5 bases from V and 0 bases from J, leaving 4 bases between. Germline V gene lookup returns CDR1 SGHVS and CDR2 FQNEAQ.

The genes are TRBV29-1 and TRBJ1-1; TRBD1 is a possible D gene (6 bases). Germline V gives CDR1 SQVTM, CDR2 ANQGSEA. Trimming removed 6 bases from V and 6 bases from J, with 11 bases in between. The length of the CDR3 is 11 residues. CDR3 sequence (DNA): TGCAGCGTCGCCACAGGGTCTGAAGCTTTCTTT. Amino acid sequence: CSVATGSEAFF.

V usage is TRBV7-9 and J usage is TRBJ2-1; TRBD2 agrees at 7 bases. CDR1 is SEHNR, CDR2 FQNEAQ, per germline (reference sequence). J gave up 2 bases and V 8 bases, and 3 bases lay outside the gene matches. The CDR3 runs 13 residues. The CDR3: CASRAGAYNEQFF. CDR3 coding DNA: TGTGCCAGCCGCGCGGGGGCCTACAATGAGCAGTTCTTC.

V gene TRBV19 combines with J gene TRBJ1-2; TRBD1 might be the D (5 bases). The germline V gene encodes CDR1 LNHDA and CDR2 SQIVND (reference sequence). Trimming removed 5 bases at V and 4 bases at J, with 23 bases between. This CDR3 region has 17 residues. CDR3 bases: TGTGCCAGTAGTCTCCGAGGGGACCCGACACTCCCCTATGGCTACACCTTC. This gives the protein CASSLRGDPTLPYGYTF.

The rearrangement links TRBV30 to TRBJ1-1; D is unresolved. V lost 5 bases, J lost 4 bases, and 14 bases lay in between. CDR3 size: 13 residues. Germline values: CDR1 GTSNPN, CDR2 SVGIG (reference sequence). The CDR3 bases are TGTGCCTGGGAGACGCTCGAGGGCACTGAAGCTTTCTTT. Translation gives CAWETLEGTEAFF.

The rearrangement links TRBV7-7 to TRBJ2-5; 9 bases align to TRBD2. The germline V gene encodes CDR1 SSHAT and CDR2 FNYEAQ (reference sequence). This CDR3 spans 17 amino acids. V was clipped by 0 bases and J by 0 bases; unmatched bases: 5. CDR3 in DNA: TGTGCCAGCAGCTTAGCCACGGGACTAGCATACCAAGAGACCCAGTACTTC. Translating gives CASSLATGLAYQETQYF.

CDR3 loop: CATSRGGGGNQPQHF. As DNA, the CDR3 is TGTGCCACCAGCAGAGGAGGAGGGGGCAATCAGCCCCAGCATTTT. This chain joins TRBV15 and TRBJ1-5; D is possibly TRBD1 (5 bases). The CDR3 is made up of 15 amino acids. V was trimmed by 1 base and J by 2 bases, leaving 9 bases between them. Germline V gene sequence: CDR1 LNHNV, CDR2 YYDKDF (reference sequence).

This rearrangement joins TRBV9 to TRBJ2-2; the D gene could be TRBD1 or TRBD2 (6 bases each). Trimming removed 0 bases from V and 7 bases from J, with 13 bases in between. CDR1 SGDLS and CDR2 YYNGEE come from the germline V gene. This CDR3 has 15 residues. The CDR3 spells CASSVVTGRSGELFF. Here the CDR3 DNA reads TGTGCCAGCAGCGTAGTCACAGGGAGGAGCGGGGAGCTGTTTTTT.

The table lists this clone with a count of one. The rearrangement joins TRBV11-2 to TRBJ2-7; possible D gene TRBD1, 6 bases. Germline V gene data show CDR1 as SGHAT and CDR2 as FQNNGV. With 6 bases removed from V and 2 bases from J, the gap between germline ends came to 14 bases. This CDR3 comprises 14 residues. The CDR3 protein is CASRTQGPAYEQYF. The CDR3 region has the DNA TGTGCCAGCAGGACCCAGGGGCCCGCCTACGAGCAGTACTTC.